These 18 T cell receptor beta chains were all obtained from the same sample, sequenced in a study of blood T cell repertoires in COVID-19. The method was immunoSEQ multiplex PCR; TCRdb's version includes in-frame clones alone and lacks a portion of them. The sample carries about 180,000 clones, 80% to 90% recorded once. Sequencing was performed on peripheral blood. The receptors originated from a man aged 50 or older with active or convalescent COVID-19.

This clone was counted a single time. This sequence joins TRBV21-1 and TRBJ2-3; the table's D call, TRBD2, was not checked against the DNA. TRBV21-1 is classified as a pseudogene. The CDR3 has 18 amino acids. The CDR3 region is CASSSGLAGEASTDTQYF. The CDR3 DNA is TGTGCCAGCAGCTCGGGACTAGCGGGGGAGGCTAGCACAGATACGCAGTATTTT.

The chain has TRBV7-9 and TRBJ1-4; the match to TRBD1 covers 8 bases. The length of the CDR3 is 14 residues. Germline loops: CDR1 SEHNR, CDR2 FQNEAQ (reference sequence). J lost 8 bases, V lost 2 bases, and 4 bases had no gene match. The CDR3 DNA sequence: TGTGCCAGCAGCTTACAGGGGGCTCGGGAAAAACTGTTTTTT. It is translated as CASSLQGAREKLFF.

The rearrangement uses TRBV6-2 or TRBV6-3 and TRBJ2-5; 10 bases are shared with TRBD2. The CDR3 spans 17 residues. The V gene end was trimmed by 5 bases and the J gene end by 5 bases; junction bases not matched to a gene: 14. Germline CDR1 is MNHEY and CDR2 is SVGEGT. This CDR3 reads CASSHQSGTSELETQYF. DNA of the CDR3: TGTGCCAGCAGTCACCAATCCGGGACTAGCGAATTGGAGACCCAGTACTTC.

The chain carries TRBV11-2 and TRBJ1-6, with a possible D match to TRBD1 (5 bases). The germline V gene encodes CDR1 SGHAT and CDR2 FQNNGV. This CDR3 comprises 14 residues. V lost 5 bases and J 0 bases, leaving 5 bases between the germline ends. CDR3 sequence reads: CASSQGSYNSPLHF. For the CDR3, the DNA is TGTGCCAGCAGCCAGGGCTCCTATAATTCACCCCTCCACTTT.

J is TRBJ1-5 and V is TRBV2, with D tentatively TRBD1 (5 bases). V was pared by 7 bases and J by 2 bases, with 12 bases between. The CDR3 length is 14 residues. Germline CDR1 is SNHLY and CDR2 is FYNNEI. The CDR3 protein is CASTRGGGNQPQHF. The CDR3 nucleotides read TGTGCCAGCACCCGGGGAGGGGGCAATCAGCCCCAGCATTTT.

The chain uses TRBV5-6 and TRBJ2-5, with 10 bases fitting TRBD1. The CDR3 consists of 14 residues. Germline CDR1 SGHDT, CDR2 YYEEEE. J was trimmed by 6 bases and V by 0 bases; bases with no gene match: 2. CDR3 loop: CASSLGQGAKTQYF. CDR3 DNA: TGTGCCAGCAGCTTGGGACAGGGGGCGAAGACCCAGTACTTC.

This clone was found once. The V call is TRBV4-3, the J call TRBJ1-5, with D uncertain. Germline-derived CDR1 and CDR2 are LGHNA and YSLEER. The V and J ends lost 0 bases and 7 bases respectively, with 13 bases between them. The CDR3 sequence is 15 residues long. Here the CDR3 reads CASSQDGRVGQPQHF. CDR3 bases: TGCGCCAGCAGCCAAGATGGGAGGGTAGGACAGCCCCAGCATTTT.

This chain links TRBV28 with TRBJ1-4; D possibly corresponds to TRBD1 (6 bases). Per the germline V gene, CDR1 is MDHEN and CDR2 is SYDVKM. The CDR3 is made up of 13 amino acids. V was pared by 8 bases and J by 8 bases, with 15 bases between. The CDR3 nucleotides read TGTGCCAGCTTCTCCTGGGGGGGCGAAAAACTGTTTTTT. This encodes CASFSWGGEKLFF. The full variable domain, with the rest looked up from reference TRBV28 and TRBJ1-4, is DVKVTQSSRYLVKRTGEKVFLECVQDMDHENMFWYRQDPGLGLRLIYFSYDVKMKEKGDIPEGYSVSREKKERFSLILESASTNQTSMYLCASFSWGGEKLFFGSGTQLSVL.

The sample holds one count of this clone. This chain connects TRBV7-2 to TRBJ2-5, with 7 positions matching TRBD2. V lost 7 bases and J lost 1; bases outside the gene matches: 6. This CDR3 has 14 amino acids. Germline CDR1 and CDR2: SGHTA and FQGNSA. The CDR3 coding sequence is TGTGCCAGCATATTGGGGGGGTCCCAAGAGACCCAGTACTTC. Its protein product is CASILGGSQETQYF.

This clone was seen just once. The chain combines TRBV5-1 with TRBJ1-2; D is possibly TRBD1 (5 bases). V lost 0 bases and J lost 4, with 13 bases in between. The V gene's germline CDR1 is SGHRS and CDR2 YFSETQ. The CDR3 is 15 amino acids. The DNA for the CDR3 is TGCGCCAGCAGCTTGGGTGCCGCAGGGATCTATGGCTACACCTTC. This encodes CASSLGAAGIYGYTF.

CDR3 DNA: TGTGCCAGCAGCTCCAGGACAGGGGTAGGAACTGAAGCTTTCTTT. As protein: CASSSRTGVGTEAFF. V usage is TRBV5-4 and J usage is TRBJ1-1; TRBD1 agrees at 9 bases. CDR3 length: 15 residues. Germline V gene lookup returns CDR1 SGHNT and CDR2 YYREEE (reference sequence). With V trimmed by 3 bases and J by 5 bases, 8 bases remained unmatched. The full variable domain, rest sourced from reference TRBV5-4 and TRBJ1-1, is ETGVTQSPTHLIKTRGQQVTLRCSSQSGHNTVSWYQQALGQGPQFIFQYYREEENGRGNFPPRFSGLQFPNYSSELNVNALELDDSALYLCASSSRTGVGTEAFFGQGTRLTVV.

The V and J genes are TRBV7-2 and TRBJ2-3, with 9 bases aligning to TRBD2. The V and J ends lost 5 bases and 5 bases, in that order; junction bases with no gene match: 11. This CDR3 contains 16 residues. Germline V gene sequence: CDR1 SGHTA, CDR2 FQGNSA. The CDR3 loop reads CASSPQPAGGRDTQYF. Here the CDR3 DNA reads TGTGCCAGCAGCCCGCAGCCAGCGGGAGGTCGAGATACGCAGTATTTT.

In its sample, this clone was seen a few times. V usage is TRBV18 and J usage is TRBJ1-5; tentative D call: TRBD1 (5 bases). This CDR3 region has 15 residues. CDR1 KGHSH and CDR2 LQKENI come from the germline V gene. Trimming removed 3 bases from V and 0 bases from J, with 9 bases in between. The CDR3 loop reads CASSPQGFSNQPQHF. The CDR3 nucleotides are TGTGCCAGCTCACCTCAGGGTTTTAGCAATCAGCCCCAGCATTTT. Full variable domain (outside the CDR3, taken from reference TRBV18 and TRBJ1-5): NAGVMQNPRHLVRRRGQEARLRCSPMKGHSHVYWYRQLPEEGLKFMVYLQKENIIDESGMPKERFSAEFPKEGPSILRIQQVVRGDSAAYFCASSPQGFSNQPQHFGDGTRLSIL.

The chain combines TRBV18 with TRBJ2-3, with 12 bases that match TRBD1. The CDR3 extends over 16 amino acids. The germline V gene encodes CDR1 KGHSH and CDR2 LQKENI. Trimming took 4 bases from V and 4 from J; bases not matched to a gene: 6. CDR3 sequence: CASSRGTGGGADTQYF. The CDR3 bases are TGTGCCAGCTCACGGGGGACAGGGGGCGGAGCAGATACGCAGTATTTT.

The rearrangement links TRBV19 to TRBJ2-1; D gene unclear. V was pared by 3 bases and J by 6 bases, with 3 bases between. Germline V gene sequence: CDR1 LNHDA, CDR2 SQIVND (reference sequence). The CDR3 contains 11 residues. DNA for the CDR3: TGTGCCAGTAGTATCTCCAATGAGCAGTTCTTC. Amino acids: CASSISNEQFF.

This clone was detected a few times. This CDR3 is CSVDPKDRPGNTIYF. The CDR3 DNA reads TGCAGCGTTGACCCCAAGGACAGACCTGGAAACACCATATATTTT. The chain has TRBV29-1 and TRBJ1-3; D is perhaps TRBD1 (6 bases). The germline CDR1 and CDR2 sequences are SQVTM and ANQGSEA. There are 15 residues in the CDR3. Trimming removed 3 bases from V and 2 bases from J, with 14 bases in between.

J is TRBJ1-2 and V is TRBV11-2; 8 nucleotides match TRBD1. The CDR3 totals 15 residues. From germline, CDR1 is SGHAT and CDR2 FQNNGV. With V trimmed by 4 bases and J by 7 bases, 11 bases remained unmatched. The CDR3 protein is CASSSDGQGKGGYTF. CDR3 bases: TGTGCCAGCAGCTCCGACGGACAGGGAAAGGGTGGCTACACCTTC.

The chain couples TRBV4-3 to TRBJ2-7; the match to TRBD1 covers 7 bases. This CDR3 comprises 18 residues. Germline V lookup: CDR1 LGHNA, CDR2 YSLEER. Trimming at V came to 0 bases and at J to 0 bases, leaving 11 bases not matched to a gene. The CDR3 DNA follows: TGCGCCAGCAGCCAAGACACGGGGACCCGGGACAGCTCCTACGAGCAGTACTTC. Translation: CASSQDTGTRDSSYEQYF.